These 21 T cell receptor beta chains originate from one sample sequenced in a study of human T cells and chemical hapten exposure. TCRdb re-called the RACE reads through MiXCR, storing one row per CDR3 protein. Counted here are approximately 71,000 distinct CDR3 sequences, 9.8% occurring once; the ten biggest clones make up roughly 3.3%. This sample's time point: patch test 1, 2 weeks after DPC sensitization. Regarding treatment: therapeutic diphenylcyclopropenone sensitization with weekly scalp DPC. The sample here was whole blood, taken in connection with sensitization to the hapten diphenylcyclopropenone (DPC). These receptors were obtained from a woman between 40 and 50 years old with alopecia areata. Some clones in this sample may be carry-over from other donors' samples.

In this sample, this clonotype turned up many times. The rearrangement links TRBV6-2 or TRBV6-3 to TRBJ2-3; D possibly uses TRBD1 or TRBD2 (6 bases each). The germline V and J ends were trimmed by 6 bases and 8 bases, with 15 bases remaining between them. The CDR3 has 13 residues. Germline CDR1 is MNHEY and CDR2 is SVGEGT. CDR3 nucleotide sequence: TGTGCCAGCAGGAAAGGGGGGCTCGGTACGCAGTATTTT. Protein product: CASRKGGLGTQYF.

V and J are TRBV7-2 and TRBJ1-1, with D unresolved. Germline assignment: CDR1 SGHTA and CDR2 FQGNSA. Trimming stripped 1 base from V and 6 bases from J, with 6 bases between. CDR3 length: 12 amino acids. For the CDR3, the DNA is TGTGCCAGCAGCTTAGGGTTGTCTGAAGCTTTCTTT. Protein: CASSLGLSEAFF. Combining the CDR3 with reference TRBV7-2 and TRBJ1-1 gives the whole variable domain GAGVSQSPSNKVTEKGKDVELRCDPISGHTALYWYRQSLGQGLEFLIYFQGNSAPDKSGLPSDRFSAERTGGSVSTLTIQRTQQEDSAVYLCASSLGLSEAFFGQGTRLTVV.

This clonotype was counted ten times or more. The gene calls are TRBV29-1 and TRBJ2-1; 9 bases line up with TRBD2. CDR1 is SQVTM and CDR2 is ANQGSEA in the germline V gene. Unmatched junction bases numbered 4, after V lost 5 bases and J lost 5 bases. The CDR3 runs to 13 residues. The CDR3 here is CSVKRGVNNEQFF. CDR3 nucleotide sequence: TGCAGCGTTAAGCGGGGGGTCAACAATGAGCAGTTCTTC.

There are many counts of this clonotype. The rearrangement uses TRBV5-4 and TRBJ1-2; D is possibly TRBD1 (5 bases). Per germline, CDR1 SGHNT and CDR2 YYREEE (reference sequence). CDR3 length: 16 amino acids. V was shortened by 0 bases and J by 3 bases, with 15 bases between the two germline ends. CDR3 sequence reads: CASSLVRGRGDYGYTF. The CDR3 DNA reads as TGTGCCAGCAGCTTGGTCCGGGGCCGTGGCGACTATGGCTACACCTTC.

In its sample, this clonotype was seen a few times. This chain's CDR3 is CSVETGNTEAFF. The CDR3 DNA follows: TGCAGCGTTGAAACGGGGAACACTGAAGCTTTCTTT. The rearrangement uses TRBV29-1 and TRBJ1-1, with D hard to call. The CDR3 contains 12 residues. V lost 2 bases and J lost 1, with 5 bases in between. Germline CDR1 is SQVTM and CDR2 is ANQGSEA.

This clonotype was counted ten times or more. This sequence joins TRBV14 and TRBJ2-4; 11 nucleotides agree with TRBD2. Germline assignment: CDR1 SGHDN and CDR2 FVKESK. The CDR3 has 17 amino acids. Unmatched junction bases numbered 4, after V lost 3 bases and J lost 0 bases. CDR3 nucleotide sequence: TGTGCCAGCAGCCACACTAGCGGGGGAGTAGCCAAAAACATTCAGTACTTC. Protein product: CASSHTSGGVAKNIQYF. Combining the CDR3 with reference TRBV14 and TRBJ2-4 gives the whole variable domain EAGVTQFPSHSVIEKGQTVTLRCDPISGHDNLYWYRRVMGKEIKFLLHFVKESKQDESGMPNNRFLAERTGGTYSTLKVQPAELEDSGVYFCASSHTSGGVAKNIQYFGAGTRLSVL.

In this sample, this clonotype turned up a few times. V and J are TRBV5-6 and TRBJ2-7, with 8 bases that match TRBD1. CDR1 and CDR2 from the germline V gene are SGHDT and YYEEEE. This CDR3 has 14 residues. V lost 5 bases, J lost 6 bases, and 10 bases stayed unmatched. CDR3 in amino acids: CASSYGTGGGEQYF. The DNA of the CDR3 is TGTGCCAGCAGTTACGGGACAGGAGGGGGCGAGCAGTACTTC.

This clonotype was counted many times. This chain joins TRBV7-9 and TRBJ1-4; TRBD1 matches at 7 bases. With 3 bases clipped from V and 14 bases from J, the junction kept 9 bases outside the gene matches. CDR1 is SEHNR and CDR2 is FQNEAQ in the germline V gene (reference sequence). This CDR3 region has 13 residues. Here the CDR3 DNA reads TGTGCCAGCAGCTTGGACTGGACAGGTTCCCTGTTTTTT. It is translated as CASSLDWTGSLFF.

This clonotype has a count of ten or more. This sequence joins TRBV12-3 or TRBV12-4 and TRBJ1-1, with unresolved D. V lost 1 base and J 0 bases, leaving 6 bases between the germline ends. The CDR3 length is 14 residues. Written as DNA, the CDR3 is TGTGCCAGCAGTTTAGGGACGGTGAACACTGAAGCTTTCTTT. Encoded protein: CASSLGTVNTEAFF.

There are many counts of this clonotype. The V call is TRBV7-2, the J call TRBJ2-3, with no clear D. V was trimmed by 5 bases and J by 5 bases, leaving 17 bases between them. The CDR3 is 15 residues long. Germline values: CDR1 SGHTA, CDR2 FQGNSA. Written as DNA, the CDR3 is TGTGCCAGCAGCGTTCGGCGGCAGGTTGGAGATACGCAGTATTTT. Its translation: CASSVRRQVGDTQYF.

This clonotype was counted ten times or more. The chain carries TRBV28 and TRBJ2-5; D perhaps matches TRBD1 (6 bases). Germline lookup yields CDR1 MDHEN and CDR2 SYDVKM. This CDR3 contains 14 residues. With 3 bases removed from V and 6 bases from J, the gap between germline ends came to 14 bases. CDR3 coding DNA: TGTGCCAGCAGTTTGGTCGGCAGGGGACAGACCCAGTACTTC. It yields the protein CASSLVGRGQTQYF.

This clonotype has a count of ten or more. The CDR3 here is CSALLGTSRDTQYF. As DNA, the CDR3 is TGCAGTGCTTTGCTTGGGACCAGCCGAGATACGCAGTATTTT. J is TRBJ2-3 and V is TRBV20-1; D assignment may be TRBD1 or TRBD2 (5 bases each). CDR3 size: 14 residues. CDR1 and CDR2 from the germline V gene are DFQATT and SNEGSKA (reference sequence). V lost 5 bases, J lost 5 bases, and 17 bases lay in between.

This clonotype was counted at least ten times. The chain couples TRBV7-9 to TRBJ1-5; D remains unclear. Trimming cost V 3 bases and J 5 bases, with 8 bases left between them. Germline values: CDR1 SEHNR, CDR2 FQNEAQ (reference sequence). CDR3 length: 13 amino acids. CDR3 loop: CASSLRLDQPQHF. CDR3 nucleotide sequence: TGTGCCAGCAGCTTGAGGTTAGATCAGCCCCAGCATTTT. Full variable domain (rest looked up from reference TRBV7-9 and TRBJ1-5): DTGVSQNPRHKITKRGQNVTFRCDPISEHNRLYWYRQTLGQGPEFLTYFQNEAQLEKSRLLSDRFSAERPKGSFSTLEIQRTEQGDSAMYLCASSLRLDQPQHFGDGTRLSIL.

There are many counts of this clonotype. This chain uses TRBV9 with TRBJ2-5; D perhaps matches TRBD2 (5 bases). V dropped 4 bases and J dropped 3 bases, with 16 bases sitting between them. Germline V gives CDR1 SGDLS, CDR2 YYNGEE. This CDR3 has 15 amino acids. Here the CDR3 reads CASSPTTRAEETQYF. CDR3 bases: TGTGCCAGCAGCCCCACGACGCGGGCAGAAGAGACCCAGTACTTC.

This clonotype was found many times. V usage is TRBV11-2 and J usage is TRBJ1-2; tentative D call: TRBD1 (6 bases). Germline lookup yields CDR1 SGHAT and CDR2 FQNNGV. The CDR3 sequence is 13 residues long. The ends were cut back, 3 bases at V and 2 bases at J, with 7 bases in the middle. CDR3 sequence (DNA): TGTGCCAGCAGCTTCGGACAGAACTATGGCTACACCTTC. Residues: CASSFGQNYGYTF.

This clonotype has just a few counts. This chain connects TRBV27 to TRBJ2-7; D might be TRBD1 or TRBD2, each matching 5 bases. The germline V gene encodes CDR1 MNHEY and CDR2 SMNVEV (reference sequence). The CDR3 is made up of 13 amino acids. V was cut by 4 bases and J by 5 bases, with 12 bases left in between. CDR3 sequence: CASSSSGTHEQYF. In nucleotides, the CDR3 is TGTGCCAGCAGTTCTTCCGGGACCCACGAGCAGTACTTC.

This clonotype was seen more than once but under ten times. This chain links TRBV5-1 with TRBJ2-1; no firm D call. The V end was cut by 4 bases, the J end by 3 bases, with 14 bases between. Looked up from germline, CDR1 is SGHRS and CDR2 is YFSETQ. The CDR3 loop spans 15 amino acids. In DNA form, the CDR3 reads TGCGCCAGCAGCCCGGCCATGATGGGCTACAATGAGCAGTTCTTC. This codes for CASSPAMMGYNEQFF.

This clonotype was observed at least ten times. The chain combines TRBV5-4 with TRBJ2-7, with D unresolved. This CDR3 is 15 amino acids long. CDR1 is SGHNT and CDR2 is YYREEE in the germline V gene (reference sequence). Trimming removed 0 bases from V and 0 bases from J, with 10 bases in between. The CDR3 sequence: CASSLDLRDSYEQYF. DNA of the CDR3: TGTGCCAGCAGCTTGGACTTGCGAGACTCCTACGAGCAGTACTTC.

In its sample, this clonotype was seen many times. The V gene is TRBV5-1, the J gene TRBJ1-6; no reliable D call. The germline V gene encodes CDR1 SGHRS and CDR2 YFSETQ. The CDR3 runs 14 residues. V was clipped by 4 bases and J by 9 bases, with 14 bases between them. The CDR3 region has the DNA TGCGCCAGCAGCCTGGAACAGCGGACTTCACCCCTCCACTTT. Translation gives CASSLEQRTSPLHF.

This clonotype occurred many times. The CDR3 region is CASSYEGGGFQPQHF. The CDR3 DNA reads TGTGCCAGCAGTTACGAAGGGGGGGGCTTTCAGCCCCAGCATTTT. The gene calls are TRBV6-6 and TRBJ1-5, with D maybe TRBD1 (6 bases). The CDR3 covers 15 residues. In germline, CDR1 is MNHNY, CDR2 SVGAGI (reference sequence). V gave up 2 bases and J gave up 6 bases, with 14 bases separating them.

This clonotype was counted many times. The rearrangement links TRBV28 to TRBJ2-7; D might be TRBD1 or TRBD2, each matching 5 bases. Germline CDR1 is MDHEN and CDR2 is SYDVKM. This CDR3 has 12 amino acids. V dropped 10 bases and J dropped 7 bases, with 17 bases sitting between them. CDR3: CATTRDAGEQYF. CDR3 coding DNA: TGTGCCACTACGAGGGACGCCGGGGAGCAGTACTTC.